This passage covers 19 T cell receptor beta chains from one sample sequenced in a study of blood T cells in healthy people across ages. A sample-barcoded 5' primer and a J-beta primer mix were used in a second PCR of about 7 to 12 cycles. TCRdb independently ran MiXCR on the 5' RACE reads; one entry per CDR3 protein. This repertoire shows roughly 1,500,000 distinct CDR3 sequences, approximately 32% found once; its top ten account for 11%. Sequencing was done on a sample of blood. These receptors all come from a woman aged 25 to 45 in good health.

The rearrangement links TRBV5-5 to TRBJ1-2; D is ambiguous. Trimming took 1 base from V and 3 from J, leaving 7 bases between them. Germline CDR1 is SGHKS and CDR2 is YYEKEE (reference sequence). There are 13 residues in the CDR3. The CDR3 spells CASSLLGYYGYTF. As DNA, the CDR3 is TGTGCCAGCAGCTTGTTAGGATACTATGGCTACACCTTC.

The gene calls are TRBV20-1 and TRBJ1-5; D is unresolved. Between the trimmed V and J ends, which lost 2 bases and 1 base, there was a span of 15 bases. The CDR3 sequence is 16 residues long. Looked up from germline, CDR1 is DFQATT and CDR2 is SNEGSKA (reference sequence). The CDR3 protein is CSARMRPRNSNQPQHF. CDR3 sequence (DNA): TGCAGTGCTAGAATGAGACCCAGAAACAGCAATCAGCCCCAGCATTTT.

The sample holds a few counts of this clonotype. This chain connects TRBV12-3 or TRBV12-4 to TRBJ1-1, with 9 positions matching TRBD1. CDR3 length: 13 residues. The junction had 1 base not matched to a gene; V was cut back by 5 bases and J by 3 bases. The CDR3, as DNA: TGTGCCAGCAGTCACAGGGGGCACACTGAAGCTTTCTTT. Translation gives CASSHRGHTEAFF.

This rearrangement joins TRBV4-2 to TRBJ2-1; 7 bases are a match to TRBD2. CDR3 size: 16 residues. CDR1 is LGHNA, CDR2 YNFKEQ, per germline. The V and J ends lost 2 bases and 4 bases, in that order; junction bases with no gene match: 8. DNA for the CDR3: TGTGCCAGCAGCCAAACCCTAGCGGAACCGTACAATGAGCAGTTCTTC. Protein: CASSQTLAEPYNEQFF.

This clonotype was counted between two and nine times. As DNA, the CDR3 is TGTGCCAGCAGGCCCACCGGGGGAGGGGGCCCTTATGGCTACACCTTC. It encodes CASRPTGGGGPYGYTF. This rearrangement joins TRBV2 to TRBJ1-2; TRBD1 agrees at 7 bases. Germline assignment: CDR1 SNHLY and CDR2 FYNNEI. V lost 6 bases, J lost 5 bases, and 15 bases stayed unmatched. This CDR3 contains 16 residues.

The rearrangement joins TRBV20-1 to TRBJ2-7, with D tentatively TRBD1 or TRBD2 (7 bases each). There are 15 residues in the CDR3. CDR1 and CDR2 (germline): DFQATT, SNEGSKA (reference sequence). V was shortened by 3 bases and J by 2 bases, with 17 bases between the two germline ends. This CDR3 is CSASPGAGGAYEQYF. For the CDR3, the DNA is TGCAGTGCTAGTCCAGGGGCAGGGGGGGCCTACGAGCAGTACTTC.

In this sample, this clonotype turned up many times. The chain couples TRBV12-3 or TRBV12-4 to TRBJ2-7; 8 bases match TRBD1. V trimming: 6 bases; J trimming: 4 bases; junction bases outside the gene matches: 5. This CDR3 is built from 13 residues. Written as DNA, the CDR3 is TGTGCCAGCAGCAGGGGGCAGGGATACGAGCAGTACTTC. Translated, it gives CASSRGQGYEQYF.

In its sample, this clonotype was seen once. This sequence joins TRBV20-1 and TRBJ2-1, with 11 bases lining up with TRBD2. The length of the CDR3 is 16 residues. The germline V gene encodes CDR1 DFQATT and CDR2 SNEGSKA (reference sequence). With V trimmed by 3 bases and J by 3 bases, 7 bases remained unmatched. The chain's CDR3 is CSASPRLAGGYNEQFF. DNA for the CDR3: TGCAGTGCTAGCCCCCGGCTAGCGGGGGGCTACAATGAGCAGTTCTTC.

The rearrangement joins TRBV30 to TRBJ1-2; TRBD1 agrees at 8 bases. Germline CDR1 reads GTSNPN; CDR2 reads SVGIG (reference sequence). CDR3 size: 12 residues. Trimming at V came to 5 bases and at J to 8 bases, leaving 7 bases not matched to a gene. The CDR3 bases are TGTGCCTGGGGACAGGGAGGGAGAGGCTACACCTTC. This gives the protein CAWGQGGRGYTF.

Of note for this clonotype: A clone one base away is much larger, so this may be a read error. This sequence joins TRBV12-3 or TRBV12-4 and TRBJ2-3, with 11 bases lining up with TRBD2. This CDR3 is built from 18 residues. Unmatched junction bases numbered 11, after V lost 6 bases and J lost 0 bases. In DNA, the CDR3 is TGTGCCAGCAGCGGTACTAGCGGGGGCCGACAAAGCACAGATACGCAGTATTTT. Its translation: CASSGTSGGRQSTDTQYF.

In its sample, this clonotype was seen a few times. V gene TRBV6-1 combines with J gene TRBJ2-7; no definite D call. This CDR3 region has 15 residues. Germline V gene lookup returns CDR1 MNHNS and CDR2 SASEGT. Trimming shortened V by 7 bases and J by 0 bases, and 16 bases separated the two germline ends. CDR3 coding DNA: TGTGCCAGCATAACGGCCACACAGAGCTCCTACGAGCAGTACTTC. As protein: CASITATQSSYEQYF.

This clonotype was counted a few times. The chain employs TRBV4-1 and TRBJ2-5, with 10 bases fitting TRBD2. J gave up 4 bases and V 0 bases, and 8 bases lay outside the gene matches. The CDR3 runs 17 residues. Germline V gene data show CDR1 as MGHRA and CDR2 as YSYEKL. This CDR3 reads CASSQDPSGGPRETQYF. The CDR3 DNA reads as TGCGCCAGCAGCCAAGACCCTAGCGGGGGCCCCAGAGAGACCCAGTACTTC.

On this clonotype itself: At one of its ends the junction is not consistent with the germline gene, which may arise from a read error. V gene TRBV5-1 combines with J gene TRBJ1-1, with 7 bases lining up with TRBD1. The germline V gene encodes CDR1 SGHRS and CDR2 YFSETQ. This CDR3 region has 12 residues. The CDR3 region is CASSEPGGEAFF. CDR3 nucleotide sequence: TGCGCAAGCAGCGAACCAGGGGGTGAAGCTTTCTTT. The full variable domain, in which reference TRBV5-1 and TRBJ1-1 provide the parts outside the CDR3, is KAGVTQTPRYLIKTRGQQVTLSCSPISGHRSVSWYQQTPGQGLQFLFEYFSETQRNKGNFPGRFSGRQFSNSRSEMNVSTLELGDSALYLCASSEPGGEAFFGQGTRLTVV.

CDR3 sequence: CASSGGTGANEKLFF. The CDR3 coding sequence is TGTGCCAGCAGCGGGGGGACAGGAGCTAATGAAAAACTGTTTTTT. The rearrangement links TRBV9 to TRBJ1-4; 8 bases match TRBD1. The V segment lost 3 bases and the J segment 3 bases; nucleotides outside the gene matches: 4. The CDR3 length is 15 residues. Germline V lookup: CDR1 SGDLS, CDR2 YYNGEE. The complete variable domain, with remaining parts taken from reference TRBV9 and TRBJ1-4, reads DSGVTQTPKHLITATGQRVTLRCSPRSGDLSVYWYQQSLDQGLQFLIQYYNGEERAKGNILERFSAQQFPDLHSELNLSSLELGDSALYFCASSGGTGANEKLFFGSGTQLSVL.

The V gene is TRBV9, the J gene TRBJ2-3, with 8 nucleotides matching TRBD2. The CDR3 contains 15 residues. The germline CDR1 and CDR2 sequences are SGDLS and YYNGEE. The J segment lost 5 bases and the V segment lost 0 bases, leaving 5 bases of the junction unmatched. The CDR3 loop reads CASSVVRGGRDTQYF. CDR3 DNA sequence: TGTGCCAGCAGCGTAGTTCGGGGGGGACGAGATACGCAGTATTTT.

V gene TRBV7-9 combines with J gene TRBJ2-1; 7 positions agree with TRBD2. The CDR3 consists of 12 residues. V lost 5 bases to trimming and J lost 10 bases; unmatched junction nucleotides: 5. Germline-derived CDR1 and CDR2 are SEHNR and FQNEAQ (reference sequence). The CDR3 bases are TGTGCCAGCAGCGCAGGAGCGGGGGAGCAGTTCTTC. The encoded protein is CASSAGAGEQFF.

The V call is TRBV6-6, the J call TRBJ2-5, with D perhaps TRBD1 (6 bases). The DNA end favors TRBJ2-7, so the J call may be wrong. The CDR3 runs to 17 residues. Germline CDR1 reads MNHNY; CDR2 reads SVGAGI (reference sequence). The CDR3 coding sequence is TGTGCCAGCAGTTACTCAGTATCTTCAGGGGTCAGGGACGAGCAGTACTTC. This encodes CASSYSVSSGVRDEQYF.

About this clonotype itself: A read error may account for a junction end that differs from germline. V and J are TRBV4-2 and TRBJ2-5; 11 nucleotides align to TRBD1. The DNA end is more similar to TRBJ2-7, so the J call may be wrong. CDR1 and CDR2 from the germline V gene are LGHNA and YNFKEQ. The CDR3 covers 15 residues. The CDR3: CAGSLRTGGAYEQYF. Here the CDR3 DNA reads TGTGCCGGCAGCCTCCGGACAGGGGGCGCGTACGAGCAGTACTTC.

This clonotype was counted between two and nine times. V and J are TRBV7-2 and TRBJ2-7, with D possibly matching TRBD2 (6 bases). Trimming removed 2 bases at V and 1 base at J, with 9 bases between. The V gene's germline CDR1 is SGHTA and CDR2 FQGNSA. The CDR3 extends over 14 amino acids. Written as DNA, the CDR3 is TGTGCCAGCAGCTTAAGGGACTGGTCCTACGAGCAGTACTTC. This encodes CASSLRDWSYEQYF.